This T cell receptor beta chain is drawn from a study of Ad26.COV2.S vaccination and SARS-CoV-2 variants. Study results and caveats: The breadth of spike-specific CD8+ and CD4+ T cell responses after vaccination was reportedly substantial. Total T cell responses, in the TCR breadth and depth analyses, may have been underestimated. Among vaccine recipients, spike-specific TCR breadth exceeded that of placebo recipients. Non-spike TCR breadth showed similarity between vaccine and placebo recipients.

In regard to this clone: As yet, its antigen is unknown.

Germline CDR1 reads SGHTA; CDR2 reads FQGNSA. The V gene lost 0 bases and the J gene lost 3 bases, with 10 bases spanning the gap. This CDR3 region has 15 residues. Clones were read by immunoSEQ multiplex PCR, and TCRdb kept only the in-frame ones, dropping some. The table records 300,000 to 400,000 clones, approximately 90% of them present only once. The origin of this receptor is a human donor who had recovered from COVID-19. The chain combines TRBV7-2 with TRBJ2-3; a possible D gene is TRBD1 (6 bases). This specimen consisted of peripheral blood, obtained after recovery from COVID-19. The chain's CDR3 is CASSLAGALTDTQYF. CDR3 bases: TGTGCCAGCAGCTTAGCGGGGGCCCTGACAGATACGCAGTATTTT.